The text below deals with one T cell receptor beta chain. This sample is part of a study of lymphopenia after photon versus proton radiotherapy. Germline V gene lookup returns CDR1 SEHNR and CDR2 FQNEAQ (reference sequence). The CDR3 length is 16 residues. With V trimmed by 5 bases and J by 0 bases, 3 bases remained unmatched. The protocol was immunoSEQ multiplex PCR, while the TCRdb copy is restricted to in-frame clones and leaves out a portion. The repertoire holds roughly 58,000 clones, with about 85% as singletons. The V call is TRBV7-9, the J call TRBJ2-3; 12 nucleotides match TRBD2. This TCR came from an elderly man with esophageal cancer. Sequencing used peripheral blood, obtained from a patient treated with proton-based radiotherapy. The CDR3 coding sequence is TGTGCCAGCAGCGGAGGACTAGCGGGGAGCACAGATACGCAGTATTTT. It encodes CASSGGLAGSTDTQYF. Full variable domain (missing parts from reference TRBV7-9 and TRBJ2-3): DTGVSQNPRHKITKRGQNVTFRCDPISEHNRLYWYRQTLGQGPEFLTYFQNEAQLEKSRLLSDRFSAERPKGSFSTLEIQRTEQGDSAMYLCASSGGLAGSTDTQYFGPGTRLTVL.